This TCR beta chain appears in the sequencing data of a study of neurological immune-mediated disorders. Broader study findings: The phylogenetic placement of 18 of 34 multiple sclerosis patients' repertoires in one related-CDR3 cluster constitutes a possible signature.

This CDR3 comprises 17 residues. CDR1 and CDR2 from the germline V gene are MGHDK and SYGVNS. Trimming removed 0 bases at V and 5 bases at J, with 17 bases between. Each TCR transcript was tagged with a 10-nucleotide random UMI during 5'RACE. TCRdb analysed the 5' RACE reads with MiXCR anew, one entry per CDR3 protein. This table holds under 45,000 distinct CDR3 sequences, about 2.3% found once. This clonotype came up many times. Its antigen is not known. Sequencing used PBMCs. This clonotype originated in a man in his fifties with multiple sclerosis. The chain couples TRBV25-1 to TRBJ2-1, with D maybe TRBD2 (7 bases). CDR3 sequence: CASSEYRRGGLNNEQFF. The CDR3 region has the DNA TGTGCCAGCAGTGAATATAGGAGGGGGGGCCTCAACAATGAGCAGTTCTTC.